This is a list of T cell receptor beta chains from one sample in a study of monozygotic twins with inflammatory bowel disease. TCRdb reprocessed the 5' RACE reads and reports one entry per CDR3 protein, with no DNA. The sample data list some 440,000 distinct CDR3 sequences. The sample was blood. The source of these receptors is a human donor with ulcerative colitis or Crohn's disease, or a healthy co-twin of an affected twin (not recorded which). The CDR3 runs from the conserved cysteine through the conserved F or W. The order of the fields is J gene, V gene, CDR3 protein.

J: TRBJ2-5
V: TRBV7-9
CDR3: CASRQPGETQYF

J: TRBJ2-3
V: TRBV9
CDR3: CASSVEGLANTDTQYF

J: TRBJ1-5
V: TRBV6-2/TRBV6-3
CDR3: CASDLEGYQPQHF

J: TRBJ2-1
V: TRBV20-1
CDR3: CSALGLAGYYNEQFF

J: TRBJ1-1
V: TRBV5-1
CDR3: CASSLVSGEGNTEAFF

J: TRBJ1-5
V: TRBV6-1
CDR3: CASSATSTQGASNQPQHF

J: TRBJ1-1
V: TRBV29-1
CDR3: CSAPGGAYTEAFF

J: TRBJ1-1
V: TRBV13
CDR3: CASSAREATGKAFF

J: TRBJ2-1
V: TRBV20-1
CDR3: CSATEGAYREFF

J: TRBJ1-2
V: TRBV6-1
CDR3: CASTPLGQGERSNYGYTF

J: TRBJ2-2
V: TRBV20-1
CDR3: CSARDWNTGELFF

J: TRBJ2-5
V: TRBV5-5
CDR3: CASSSREQELLQETQYF